The 12 T cell receptor beta chains below all came from one sample that was sequenced in a study of blood T cell repertoires in COVID-19. Libraries were prepared by immunoSEQ multiplex PCR; TCRdb keeps only in-frame clonotypes and omits some of them. The table has 250,000 or so clones, roughly four fifths seen once. The sequenced material came from peripheral blood. Receptors were obtained from a woman of 80 years or more with acute or convalescent COVID-19.

The chain has TRBV28 and TRBJ1-2; D might be TRBD1 (5 bases). Germline V gene data show CDR1 as MDHEN and CDR2 as SYDVKM. Deletions cut 3 bases from V and 4 bases from J, with 15 bases between. This CDR3 contains 15 residues. In nucleotides, the CDR3 is TGTGCCAGCAGTTTCAGCAGGCGGGGCAGCTATGGCTACACCTTC. Translation gives CASSFSRRGSYGYTF.

The rearrangement uses TRBV5-1 and TRBJ2-1; TRBD1 agrees at 9 bases. The V and J ends lost 4 bases and 10 bases, in that order; junction bases with no gene match: 12. Germline CDR1 is SGHRS and CDR2 is YFSETQ. This CDR3 is 15 amino acids long. CDR3 amino acids: CASSPGQGKSNEQFF. In DNA form, the CDR3 reads TGCGCCAGCAGCCCTGGACAGGGGAAGTCAAACGAGCAGTTCTTC.

Only a few counts were recorded for this clone. This chain connects TRBV7-9 to TRBJ1-4; 8 bases map to TRBD1. This CDR3 comprises 14 residues. V trimming: 6 bases; J trimming: 5 bases; junction bases outside the gene matches: 5. The germline V gene has CDR1 SEHNR and CDR2 FQNEAQ (reference sequence). The CDR3 coding sequence is TGTGCCAGCAGTTACGGACAGGGCAATGAAAAACTGTTTTTT. It translates to CASSYGQGNEKLFF.

This clone was seen a handful of times. The V and J genes are TRBV7-9 and TRBJ1-3; 9 positions match TRBD1. Losses at the gene ends were 5 bases for V and 3 bases for J; bases not matched to a gene: 5. This CDR3 has 15 amino acids. Germline lookup yields CDR1 SEHNR and CDR2 FQNEAQ (reference sequence). The CDR3 protein is CASSLRQGGGNTIYF. The CDR3 DNA reads TGTGCCAGCAGCCTCCGACAGGGGGGTGGAAACACCATATATTTT.

The chain has TRBV2 and TRBJ2-1, with 8 bases identical to TRBD2. V lost 1 base to trimming and J lost 3 bases; unmatched junction nucleotides: 2. CDR3 length equals 15 residues. In germline, CDR1 is SNHLY, CDR2 FYNNEI. Here the CDR3 reads CASSEGAGVYNEQFF. CDR3 DNA: TGTGCCAGCAGTGAAGGAGCGGGAGTCTACAATGAGCAGTTCTTC.

This chain joins TRBV29-1 and TRBJ2-2; 10 nucleotides match TRBD1. In germline, CDR1 is SQVTM, CDR2 ANQGSEA. The V and J ends lost 7 bases and 6 bases, in that order; junction bases with no gene match: 5. There are 13 residues in the CDR3. The DNA of the CDR3 is TGCAGCGCCCGGACAGGGGGGGCCGGGGAGCTGTTTTTT. Its translation: CSARTGGAGELFF.

The gene calls are TRBV4-3 and TRBJ1-2; perhaps TRBD1 as D (5 bases). V lost 1 base to trimming and J lost 7 bases, with 13 bases between them. CDR1 and CDR2 from the germline V gene are LGHNA and YSLEER. The CDR3 is made up of 14 amino acids. In nucleotides, the CDR3 is TGCGCCAGCAGCCAAGTGGGTAGGGGCGGTGGCTACACCTTC. It yields the protein CASSQVGRGGGYTF.

The chain employs TRBV2 and TRBJ2-7; TRBD1 is a possible D gene (6 bases). Trimming removed 4 bases at V and 2 bases at J, with 12 bases between. Germline V CDR1 and CDR2: SNHLY, FYNNEI. CDR3 length: 14 residues. CDR3 sequence (DNA): TGTGCCAGCAGTGTACAGGGCGAGGCCTACGAGCAGTACTTC. Translated: CASSVQGEAYEQYF.

The chain links TRBV28 to TRBJ1-2, with 8 bases matching TRBD1. The CDR3 runs 15 residues. V gave up 5 bases and J gave up 6 bases; unmatched junction bases: 11. Germline CDR1 and CDR2: MDHEN and SYDVKM. The CDR3 is CASSRSGGVNHGYTF. In DNA form, the CDR3 reads TGTGCCAGCAGTCGATCAGGGGGCGTAAATCATGGCTACACCTTC.

The J gene is TRBJ1-5, the V gene TRBV2; possible D gene TRBD1, 5 bases. From germline, CDR1 is SNHLY and CDR2 FYNNEI. The length of the CDR3 is 14 residues. With 5 bases removed from V and 0 bases from J, the gap between germline ends came to 8 bases. CDR3 coding DNA: TGTGCCAGCAGTTGGACATATAGCAATCAGCCCCAGCATTTT. Translating gives CASSWTYSNQPQHF.

This clone was recorded only once. This sequence joins TRBV27 and TRBJ2-3; D possibly corresponds to TRBD2 (5 bases). The V end was cut by 3 bases, the J end by 2 bases, with 6 bases between. Germline CDR1 is MNHEY and CDR2 is SMNVEV (reference sequence). CDR3 size: 13 residues. DNA for the CDR3: TGTGCCAGCAGTTTCCTAGCCACAGATACGCAGTATTTT. Translated: CASSFLATDTQYF.

This chain uses TRBV12-3 or TRBV12-4 with TRBJ2-1, with a tentative D call TRBD1 (6 bases). CDR3 length: 13 amino acids. V was shortened by 6 bases and J by 10 bases, with 16 bases between the two germline ends. The CDR3 loop is CASSTNRAQEQFF. The CDR3 DNA reads TGTGCCAGCAGCACGAACAGGGCTCAAGAGCAGTTCTTC.